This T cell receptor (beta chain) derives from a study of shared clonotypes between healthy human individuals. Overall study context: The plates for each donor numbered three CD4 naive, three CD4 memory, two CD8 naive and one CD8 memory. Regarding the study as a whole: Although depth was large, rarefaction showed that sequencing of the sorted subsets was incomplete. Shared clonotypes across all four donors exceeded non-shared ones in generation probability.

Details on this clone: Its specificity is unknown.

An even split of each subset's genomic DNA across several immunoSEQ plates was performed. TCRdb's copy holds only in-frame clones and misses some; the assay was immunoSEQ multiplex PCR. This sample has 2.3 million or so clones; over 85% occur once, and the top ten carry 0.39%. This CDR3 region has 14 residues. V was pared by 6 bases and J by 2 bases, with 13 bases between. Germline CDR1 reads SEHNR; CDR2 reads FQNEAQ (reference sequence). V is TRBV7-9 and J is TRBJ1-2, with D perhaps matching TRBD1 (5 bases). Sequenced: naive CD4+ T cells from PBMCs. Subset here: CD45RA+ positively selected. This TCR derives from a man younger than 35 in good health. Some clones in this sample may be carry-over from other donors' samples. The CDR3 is CASRGPGLNYGYTF. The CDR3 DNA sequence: TGTGCCAGCAGAGGTCCGGGGCTGAACTATGGCTACACCTTC.